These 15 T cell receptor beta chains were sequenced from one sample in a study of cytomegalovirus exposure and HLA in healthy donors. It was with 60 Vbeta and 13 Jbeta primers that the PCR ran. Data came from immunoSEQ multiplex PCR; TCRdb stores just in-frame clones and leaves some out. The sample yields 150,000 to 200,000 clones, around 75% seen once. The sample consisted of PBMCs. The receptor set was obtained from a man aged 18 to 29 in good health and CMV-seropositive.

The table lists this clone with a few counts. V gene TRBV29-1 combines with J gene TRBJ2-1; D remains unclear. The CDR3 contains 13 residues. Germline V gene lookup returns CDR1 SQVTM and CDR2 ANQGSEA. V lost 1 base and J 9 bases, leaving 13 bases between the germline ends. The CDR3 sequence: CSVEALVAIEQFF. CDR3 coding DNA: TGCAGCGTTGAAGCGTTGGTAGCTATTGAGCAGTTCTTC.

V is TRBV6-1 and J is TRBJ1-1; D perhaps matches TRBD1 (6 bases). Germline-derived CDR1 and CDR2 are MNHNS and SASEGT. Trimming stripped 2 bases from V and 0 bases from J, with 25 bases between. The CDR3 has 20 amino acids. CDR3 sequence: CASSESGLGRGGRLNTEAFF. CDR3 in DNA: TGTGCCAGCAGTGAATCTGGGTTGGGGAGGGGGGGGAGATTGAACACTGAAGCTTTCTTT.

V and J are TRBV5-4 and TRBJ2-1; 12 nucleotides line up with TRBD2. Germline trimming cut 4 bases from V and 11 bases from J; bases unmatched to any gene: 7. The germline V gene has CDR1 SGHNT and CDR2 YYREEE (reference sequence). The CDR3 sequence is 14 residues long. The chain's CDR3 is CASSVRTSGEKQFF. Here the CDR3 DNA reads TGTGCCAGCAGCGTGCGGACTAGCGGGGAAAAGCAGTTCTTC.

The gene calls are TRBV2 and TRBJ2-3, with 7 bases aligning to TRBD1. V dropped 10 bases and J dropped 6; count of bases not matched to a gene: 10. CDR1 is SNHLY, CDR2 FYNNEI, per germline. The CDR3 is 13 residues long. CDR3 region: CATSTGWWDTQYF. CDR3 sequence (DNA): TGTGCCACATCGACAGGGTGGTGGGATACGCAGTATTTT.

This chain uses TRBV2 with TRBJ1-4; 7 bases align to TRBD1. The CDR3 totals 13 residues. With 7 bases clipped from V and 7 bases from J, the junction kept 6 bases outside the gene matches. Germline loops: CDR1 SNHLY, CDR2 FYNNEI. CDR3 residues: CASKGQSGEKLFF. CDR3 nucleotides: TGTGCCAGCAAGGGACAGAGCGGTGAAAAACTGTTTTTT.

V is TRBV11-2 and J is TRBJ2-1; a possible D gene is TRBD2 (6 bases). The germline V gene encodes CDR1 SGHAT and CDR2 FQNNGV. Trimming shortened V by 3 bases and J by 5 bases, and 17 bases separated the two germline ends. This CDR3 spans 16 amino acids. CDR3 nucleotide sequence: TGTGCCAGCAGCTTGGGGTGGGCGGGACTTAACAATGAGCAGTTCTTC. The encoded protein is CASSLGWAGLNNEQFF. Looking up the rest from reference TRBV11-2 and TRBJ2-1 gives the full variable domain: EAGVAQSPRYKIIEKRQSVAFWCNPISGHATLYWYQQILGQGPKLLIQFQNNGVVDDSQLPKDRFSAERLKGVDSTLKIQPAKLEDSAVYLCASSLGWAGLNNEQFFGPGTRLTVL.

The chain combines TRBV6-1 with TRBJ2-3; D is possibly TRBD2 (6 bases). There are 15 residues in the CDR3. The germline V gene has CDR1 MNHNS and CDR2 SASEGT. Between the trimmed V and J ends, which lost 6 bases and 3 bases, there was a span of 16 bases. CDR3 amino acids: CASRRRGEPTDTQYF. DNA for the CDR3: TGTGCCAGCAGACGGAGGGGCGAACCTACAGATACGCAGTATTTT.

The CDR3 here is CASPRGAYYNEQFF. The CDR3, as DNA: TGTGCCAGCCCCAGGGGGGCCTACTACAATGAGCAGTTCTTC. The genes are TRBV6-9 and TRBJ2-1; D may be TRBD1 (7 bases). Trimming removed 8 bases at V and 3 bases at J, with 14 bases between. The CDR3 runs to 14 residues. Germline lookup yields CDR1 MNHGY and CDR2 SVAAGI.

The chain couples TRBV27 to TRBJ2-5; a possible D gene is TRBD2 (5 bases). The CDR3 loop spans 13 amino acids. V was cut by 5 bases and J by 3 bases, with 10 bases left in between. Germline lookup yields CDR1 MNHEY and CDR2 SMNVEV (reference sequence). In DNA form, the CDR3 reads TGTGCCAGCAGTGCCGACTATGAAGAGACCCAGTACTTC. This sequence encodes CASSADYEETQYF.

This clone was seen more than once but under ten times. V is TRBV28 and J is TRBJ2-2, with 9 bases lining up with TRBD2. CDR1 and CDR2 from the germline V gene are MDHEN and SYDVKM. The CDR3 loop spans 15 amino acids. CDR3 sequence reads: CSTRGLAGETGELFF. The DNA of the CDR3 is TGTTCCACTAGAGGGTTAGCGGGGGAGACCGGGGAGCTGTTTTTT.

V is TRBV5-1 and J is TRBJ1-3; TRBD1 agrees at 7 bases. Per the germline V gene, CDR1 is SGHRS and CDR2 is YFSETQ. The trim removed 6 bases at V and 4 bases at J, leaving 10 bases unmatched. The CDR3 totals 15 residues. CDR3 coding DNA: TGCGCCAGCACAAAGGGACAGAAATTAGGAAACACCATATATTTT. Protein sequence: CASTKGQKLGNTIYF.

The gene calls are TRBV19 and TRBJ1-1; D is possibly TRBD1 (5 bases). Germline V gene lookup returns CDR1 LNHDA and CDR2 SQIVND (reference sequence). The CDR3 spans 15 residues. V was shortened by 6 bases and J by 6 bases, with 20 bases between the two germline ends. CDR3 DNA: TGTGCCAGTAGGGGGGAGGGTGAAGGGCCGCCTGAAGCTTTCTTT. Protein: CASRGEGEGPPEAFF.

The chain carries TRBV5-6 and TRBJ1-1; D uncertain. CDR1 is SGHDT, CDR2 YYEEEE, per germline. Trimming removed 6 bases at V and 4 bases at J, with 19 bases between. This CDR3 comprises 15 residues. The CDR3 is CASTRGSRRGTEAFF. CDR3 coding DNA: TGTGCCAGCACTAGAGGGTCGCGACGGGGCACTGAAGCTTTCTTT.

The CDR3 sequence is CASSLGTEETQYF. CDR3 coding DNA: TGTGCCAGCAGCTTAGGGACAGAAGAGACCCAGTACTTC. The chain employs TRBV7-9 and TRBJ2-5; tentative D call: TRBD1 (6 bases). CDR1 SEHNR and CDR2 FQNEAQ come from the germline V gene (reference sequence). V lost 1 base, J lost 3 bases, and 6 bases lay in between. The CDR3 spans 13 residues. Variable domain in full (rest from reference TRBV7-9 and TRBJ2-5): DTGVSQNPRHKITKRGQNVTFRCDPISEHNRLYWYRQTLGQGPEFLTYFQNEAQLEKSRLLSDRFSAERPKGSFSTLEIQRTEQGDSAMYLCASSLGTEETQYFGPGTRLLVL.

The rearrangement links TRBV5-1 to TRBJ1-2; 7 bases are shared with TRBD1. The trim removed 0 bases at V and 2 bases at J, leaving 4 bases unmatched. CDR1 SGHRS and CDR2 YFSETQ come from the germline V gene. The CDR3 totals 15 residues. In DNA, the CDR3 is TGCGCCAGCAGCTTGGAGGGACAGCGCAACTATGGCTACACCTTC. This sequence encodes CASSLEGQRNYGYTF.